Detailed here is one T cell receptor beta chain. Its cognate antigen is unknown. Germline V CDR1 and CDR2: MNHNS, SASEGT. V lost 7 bases and J lost 3, with 16 bases in between. The CDR3 sequence is 14 residues long. Healthy and HIV-negative, the adult donors had no recent acute infections or vaccinations. Only Caucasian adults living in Nashville, Tennessee made up the donor group. These data are taken from a study of shared clonotypes between healthy human individuals. Study-level results: An anticipated effect of sequencing depth on clonotype sharing among donors was recognized.

Some clones are missing from TCRdb's copy, which holds only in-frame ones; the method was immunoSEQ multiplex PCR. The sample records about 600,000 clones, around 77% being singletons. J is TRBJ2-7 and V is TRBV6-1; possibly TRBD2 for D (6 bases). The specimen sequenced was PBMCs. The TCR sequence derives from a woman between 40 and 50 years old in good health. Some clones in this sample may be carry-over from other donors' samples. This CDR3 is CASISGTGFYEQYF. CDR3 nucleotides: TGTGCCAGCATCTCAGGGACTGGATTCTACGAGCAGTACTTC.